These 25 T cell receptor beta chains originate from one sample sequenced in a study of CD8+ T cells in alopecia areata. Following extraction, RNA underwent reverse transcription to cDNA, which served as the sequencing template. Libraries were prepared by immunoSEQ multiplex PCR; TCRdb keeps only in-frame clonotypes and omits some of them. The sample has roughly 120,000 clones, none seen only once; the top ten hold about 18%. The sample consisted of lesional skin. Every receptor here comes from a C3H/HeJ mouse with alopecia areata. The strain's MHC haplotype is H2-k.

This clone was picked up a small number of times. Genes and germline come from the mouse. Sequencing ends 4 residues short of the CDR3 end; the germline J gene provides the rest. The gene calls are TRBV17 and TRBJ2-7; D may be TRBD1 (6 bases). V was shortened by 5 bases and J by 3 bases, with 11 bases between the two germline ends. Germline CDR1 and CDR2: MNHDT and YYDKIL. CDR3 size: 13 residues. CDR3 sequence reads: CASSSDRNYEQYF. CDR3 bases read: TGTGCTAGCAGTTCGGACAGAAACTAT.

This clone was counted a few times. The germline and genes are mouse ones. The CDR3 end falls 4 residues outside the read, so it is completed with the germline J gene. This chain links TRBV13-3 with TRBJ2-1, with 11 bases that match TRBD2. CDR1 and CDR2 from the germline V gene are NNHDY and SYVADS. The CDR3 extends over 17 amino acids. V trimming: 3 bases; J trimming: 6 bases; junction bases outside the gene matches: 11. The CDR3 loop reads CASSGNWGGGFVAEQFF. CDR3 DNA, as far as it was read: TGTGCCAGCAGTGGAAACTGGGGGGGCGGGTTTGTTGCT.

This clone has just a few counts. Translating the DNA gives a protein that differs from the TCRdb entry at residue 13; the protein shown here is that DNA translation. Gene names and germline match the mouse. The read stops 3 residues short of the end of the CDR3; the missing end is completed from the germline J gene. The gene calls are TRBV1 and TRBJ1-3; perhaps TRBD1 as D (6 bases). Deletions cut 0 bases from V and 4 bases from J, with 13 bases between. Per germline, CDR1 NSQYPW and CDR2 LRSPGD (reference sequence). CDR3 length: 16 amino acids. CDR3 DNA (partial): TGCACCTGCAGTGCAGATTGGCAGGGGATCGGAAATACG. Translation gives CTCSADWQGIGNT. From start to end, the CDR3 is CTCSADWQGIGNTLYF.

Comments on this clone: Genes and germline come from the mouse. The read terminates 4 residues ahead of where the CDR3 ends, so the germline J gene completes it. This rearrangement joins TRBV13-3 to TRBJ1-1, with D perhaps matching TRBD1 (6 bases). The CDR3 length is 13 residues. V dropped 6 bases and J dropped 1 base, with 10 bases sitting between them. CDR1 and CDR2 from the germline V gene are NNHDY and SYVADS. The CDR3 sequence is CASTYRENTEVFF. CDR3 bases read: TGTGCCAGCACCTACAGGGAAAACACA.

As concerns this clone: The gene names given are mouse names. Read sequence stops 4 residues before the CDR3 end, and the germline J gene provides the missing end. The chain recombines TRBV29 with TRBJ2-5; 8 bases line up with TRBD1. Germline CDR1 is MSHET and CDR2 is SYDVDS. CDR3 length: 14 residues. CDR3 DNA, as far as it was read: TGTGCTAGCAGTTTAGGCAGGGGGCTAGAC. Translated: CASSLGRGLD. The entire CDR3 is CASSLGRGLDTQYF.

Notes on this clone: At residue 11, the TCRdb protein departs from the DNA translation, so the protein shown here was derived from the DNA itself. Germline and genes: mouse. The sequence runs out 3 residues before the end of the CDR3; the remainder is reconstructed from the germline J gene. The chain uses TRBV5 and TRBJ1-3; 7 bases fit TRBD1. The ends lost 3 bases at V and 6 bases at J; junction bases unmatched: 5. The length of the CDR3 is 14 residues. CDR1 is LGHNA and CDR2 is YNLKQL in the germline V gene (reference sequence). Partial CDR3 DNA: TGTGCCAGCAGCCAGGGGGACAGATCAAATACG. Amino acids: CASSQGDRSNT. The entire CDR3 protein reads CASSQGDRSNTLYF.

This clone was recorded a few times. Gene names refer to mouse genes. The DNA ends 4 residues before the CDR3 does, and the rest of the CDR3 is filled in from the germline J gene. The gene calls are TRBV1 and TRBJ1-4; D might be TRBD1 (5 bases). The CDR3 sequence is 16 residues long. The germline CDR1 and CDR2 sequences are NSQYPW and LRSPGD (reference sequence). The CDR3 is CTCSANRDWGGERLFF. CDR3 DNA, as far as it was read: TGCACCTGCAGTGCAAACCGGGACTGGGGGGGCGAA.

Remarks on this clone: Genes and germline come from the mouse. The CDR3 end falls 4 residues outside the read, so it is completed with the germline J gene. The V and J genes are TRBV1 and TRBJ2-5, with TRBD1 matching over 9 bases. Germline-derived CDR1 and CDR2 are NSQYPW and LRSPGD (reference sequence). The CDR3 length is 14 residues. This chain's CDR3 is CTCSATGGVDTQYF. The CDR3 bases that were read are TGCACCTGCAGTGCTACAGGGGGCGTTGAC.

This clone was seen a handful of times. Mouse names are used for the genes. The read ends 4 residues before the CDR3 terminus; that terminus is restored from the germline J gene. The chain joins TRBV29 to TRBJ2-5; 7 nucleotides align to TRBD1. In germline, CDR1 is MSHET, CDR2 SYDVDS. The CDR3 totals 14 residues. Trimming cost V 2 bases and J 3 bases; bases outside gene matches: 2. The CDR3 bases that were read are TGTGCTAGCAGTTTACGGGACAGACAAGAC. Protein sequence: CASSLRDRQD. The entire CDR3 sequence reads CASSLRDRQDTQYF.

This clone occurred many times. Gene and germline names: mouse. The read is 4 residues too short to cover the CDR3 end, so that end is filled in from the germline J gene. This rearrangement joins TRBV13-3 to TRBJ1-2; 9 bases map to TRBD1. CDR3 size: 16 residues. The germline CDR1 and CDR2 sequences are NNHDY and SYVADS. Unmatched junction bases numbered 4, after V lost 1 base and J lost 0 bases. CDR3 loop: CASSDPDRGSNSDYTF. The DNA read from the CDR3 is TGTGCCAGCAGTGATCCGGACAGGGGATCAAACTCC.

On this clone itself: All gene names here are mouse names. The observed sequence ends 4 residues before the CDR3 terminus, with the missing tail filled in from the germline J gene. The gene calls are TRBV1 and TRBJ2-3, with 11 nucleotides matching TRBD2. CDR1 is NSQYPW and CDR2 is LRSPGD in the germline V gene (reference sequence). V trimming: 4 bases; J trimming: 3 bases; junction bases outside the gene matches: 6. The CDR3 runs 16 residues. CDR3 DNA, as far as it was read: TGCACCTGCAGTGTCGGGACTGGGGGAAGGGCAGAA. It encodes CTCSVGTGGRAE. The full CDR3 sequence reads CTCSVGTGGRAETLYF.

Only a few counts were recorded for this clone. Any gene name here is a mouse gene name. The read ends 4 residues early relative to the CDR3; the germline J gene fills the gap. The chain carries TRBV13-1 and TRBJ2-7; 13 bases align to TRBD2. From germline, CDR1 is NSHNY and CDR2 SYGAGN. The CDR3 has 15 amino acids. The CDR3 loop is CASNPGLGGDYEQYF. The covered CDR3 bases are TGTGCCAGCAATCCGGGACTGGGGGGGGATTAT.

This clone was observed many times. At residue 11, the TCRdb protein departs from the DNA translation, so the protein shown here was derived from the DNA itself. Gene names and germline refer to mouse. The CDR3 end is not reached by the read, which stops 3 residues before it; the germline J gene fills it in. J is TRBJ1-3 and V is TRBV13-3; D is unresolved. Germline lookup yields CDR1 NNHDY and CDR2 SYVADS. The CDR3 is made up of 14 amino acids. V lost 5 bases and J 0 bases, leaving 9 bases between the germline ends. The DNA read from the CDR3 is TGTGCCAGCAGCGTTACAATTTCTGGAAATACG. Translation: CASSVTISGNT. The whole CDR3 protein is CASSVTISGNTLYF.

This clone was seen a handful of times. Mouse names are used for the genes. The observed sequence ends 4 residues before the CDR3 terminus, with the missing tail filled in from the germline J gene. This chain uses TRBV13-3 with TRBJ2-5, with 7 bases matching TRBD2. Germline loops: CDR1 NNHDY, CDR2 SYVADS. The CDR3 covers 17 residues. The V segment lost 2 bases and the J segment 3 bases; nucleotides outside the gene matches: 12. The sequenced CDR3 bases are TGTGCCAGCAGTGAGAGGGCGCCGCCTGGGGGTCAAGAC. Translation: CASSERAPPGGQD. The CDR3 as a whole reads CASSERAPPGGQDTQYF.

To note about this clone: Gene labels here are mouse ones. CDR3 loop: CASSGDTGQLYF. The sequenced CDR3 bases are TGTGCCAGCTCAGGGGACACCGGG. The rearrangement joins TRBV13-1 to TRBJ2-2; D is possibly TRBD1 (6 bases). The read is 4 residues too short to cover the CDR3 end, so that end is filled in from the germline J gene. The length of the CDR3 is 12 residues. V dropped 7 bases and J dropped 3 bases, with 7 bases sitting between them. Germline CDR1 NSHNY, CDR2 SYGAGN.

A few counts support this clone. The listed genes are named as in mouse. CDR3 loop: CASKGTANSDYTF. The DNA read from the CDR3 is TGTGCCAGCAAGGGGACAGCAAACTCC. This chain joins TRBV14 and TRBJ1-2; 7 nucleotides line up with TRBD1. The CDR3 is cut off 4 residues early in the read; its end comes from the germline J gene. With V trimmed by 6 bases and J by 0 bases, 2 bases remained unmatched. Germline CDR1 and CDR2: SGHDT and FRDEAV. This CDR3 contains 13 residues.

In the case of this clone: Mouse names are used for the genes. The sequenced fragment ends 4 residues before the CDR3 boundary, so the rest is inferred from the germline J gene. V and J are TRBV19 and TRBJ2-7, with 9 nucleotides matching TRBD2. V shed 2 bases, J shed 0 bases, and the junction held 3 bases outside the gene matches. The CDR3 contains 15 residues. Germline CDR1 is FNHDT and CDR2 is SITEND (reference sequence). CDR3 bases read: TGTGCCAGCAGTATCTCTGGGGGGGTCTCCTAT. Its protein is CASSISGGVSY. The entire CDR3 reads CASSISGGVSYEQYF.

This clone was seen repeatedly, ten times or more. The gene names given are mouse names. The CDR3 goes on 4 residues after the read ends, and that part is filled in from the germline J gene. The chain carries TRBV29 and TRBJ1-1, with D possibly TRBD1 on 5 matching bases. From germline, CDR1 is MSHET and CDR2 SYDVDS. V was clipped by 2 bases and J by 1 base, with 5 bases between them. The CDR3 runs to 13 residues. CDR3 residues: CASSLGQNTEVFF. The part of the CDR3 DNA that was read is TGTGCTAGCAGTTTAGGACAAAACACA. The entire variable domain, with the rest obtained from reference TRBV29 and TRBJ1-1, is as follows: DMKVTQMPRYLIKRMGENVLLECGQDMSHETMYWYRQDPGLGLQLIYISYDVDSNSEGDIPKGYRVSRKKREHFSLILDSAKTNQTSVYFCASSLGQNTEVFFGKGTRLTVV.

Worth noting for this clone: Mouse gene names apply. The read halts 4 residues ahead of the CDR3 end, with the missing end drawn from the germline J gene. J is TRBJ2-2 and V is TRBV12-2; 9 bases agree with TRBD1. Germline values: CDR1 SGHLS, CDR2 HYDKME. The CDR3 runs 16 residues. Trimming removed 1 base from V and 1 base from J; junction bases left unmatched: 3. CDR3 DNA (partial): TGTGCCAGCTCTCTTGGGGACAGGGAAAACACCGGG. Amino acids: CASSLGDRENTG. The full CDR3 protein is CASSLGDRENTGQLYF.

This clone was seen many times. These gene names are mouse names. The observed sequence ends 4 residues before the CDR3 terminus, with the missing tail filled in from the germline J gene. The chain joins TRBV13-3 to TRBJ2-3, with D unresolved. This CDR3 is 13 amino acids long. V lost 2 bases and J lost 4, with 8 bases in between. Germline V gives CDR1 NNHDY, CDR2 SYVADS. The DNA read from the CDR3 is TGTGCCAGCAGTGACAGGTCCCCAGAA. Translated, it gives CASSDRSPE. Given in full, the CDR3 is CASSDRSPETLYF.

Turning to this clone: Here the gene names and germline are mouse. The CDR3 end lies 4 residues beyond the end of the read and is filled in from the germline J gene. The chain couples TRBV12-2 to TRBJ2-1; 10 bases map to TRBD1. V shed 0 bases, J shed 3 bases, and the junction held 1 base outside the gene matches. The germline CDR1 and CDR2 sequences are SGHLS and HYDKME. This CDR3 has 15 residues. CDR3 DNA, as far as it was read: TGTGCCAGCTCTCTCCGGGACAGGGGCTATGCT. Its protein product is CASSLRDRGYA. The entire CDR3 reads CASSLRDRGYAEQFF.

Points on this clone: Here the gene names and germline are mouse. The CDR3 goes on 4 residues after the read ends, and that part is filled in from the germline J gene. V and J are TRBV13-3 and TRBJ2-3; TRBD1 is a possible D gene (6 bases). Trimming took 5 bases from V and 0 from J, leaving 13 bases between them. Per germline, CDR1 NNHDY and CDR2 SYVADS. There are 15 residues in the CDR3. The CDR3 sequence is CASRDGTISAETLYF. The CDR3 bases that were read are TGTGCCAGCAGGGACGGGACAATTAGTGCAGAA.

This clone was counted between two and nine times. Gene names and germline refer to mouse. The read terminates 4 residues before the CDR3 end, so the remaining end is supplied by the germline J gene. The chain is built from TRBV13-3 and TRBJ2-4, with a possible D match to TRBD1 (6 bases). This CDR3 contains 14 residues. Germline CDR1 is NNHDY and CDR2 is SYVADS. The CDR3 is CASSDVDRSNTLYF. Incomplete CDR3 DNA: TGTGCCAGCAGTGATGTGGACAGATCAAAC.

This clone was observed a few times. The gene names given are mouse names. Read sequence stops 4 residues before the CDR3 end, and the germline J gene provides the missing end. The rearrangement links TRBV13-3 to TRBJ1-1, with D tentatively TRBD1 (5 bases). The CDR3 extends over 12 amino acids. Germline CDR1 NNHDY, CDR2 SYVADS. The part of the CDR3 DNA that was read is TGTGCCAGCAGTGGAAGGGGAACA. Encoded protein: CASSGRGT. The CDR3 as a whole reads CASSGRGTEVFF.

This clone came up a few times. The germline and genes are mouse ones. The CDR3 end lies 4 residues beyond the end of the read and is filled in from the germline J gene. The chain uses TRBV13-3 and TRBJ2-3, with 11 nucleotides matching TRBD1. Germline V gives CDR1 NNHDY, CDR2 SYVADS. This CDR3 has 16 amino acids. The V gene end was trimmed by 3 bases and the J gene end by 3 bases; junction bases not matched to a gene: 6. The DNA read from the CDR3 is TGTGCCAGCAGTGCGGGACAGGGGGTGAGGGCAGAA. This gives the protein CASSAGQGVRAE. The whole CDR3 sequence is CASSAGQGVRAETLYF.